The clone carrying this TCR beta chain came up a few times. This sample was taken from a study of cytomegalovirus exposure and HLA in healthy donors. CDR1 is MNHNS and CDR2 is SASEGT in the germline V gene. J gave up 5 bases and V 3 bases, and 4 bases lay outside the gene matches. The CDR3 is made up of 16 amino acids. This PCR relied on a set of 60 Vbeta primers and 13 Jbeta primers. Here immunoSEQ multiplex PCR was the method, and the copy in TCRdb shows in-frame clones only, minus some. The table includes approximately 73,000 clones, about 60% detected once. Input material: PBMCs. The sequence was obtained from a man aged 30-40 years in good health and CMV-seropositive. V and J are TRBV6-1 and TRBJ2-3; 14 nucleotides line up with TRBD2. CDR3 in amino acids: CASSETSGGGLDTQYF. CDR3 bases: TGTGCCAGCAGTGAGACTAGCGGGGGGGGTTTAGATACGCAGTATTTT.